A selection of T cell receptor beta chains follows, all from one sample in a study of CD8 T cells in Susac syndrome. From the immunoSEQ multiplex PCR reads, TCRdb called clonotypes with MiXCR, one entry per CDR3 protein. Here the sample spans approximately 140,000 distinct CDR3 sequences, 94% being singletons. Source material: CD8+ T cells from PBMCs. All receptors come from a human donor in good health. Both conserved end residues are part of each CDR3. Fields, in order: V gene, J gene, D gene, clone size, CDR3 protein, CDR3 DNA. The D gene is left open where the match is weak. Only part of the rows carry a size: once, few, many, or a class if the clone is expanded.

V: TRBV11-2
J: TRBJ2-7
D: NA
size: NA
CDR3: CASSELGGQYF
DNA: TGTGCCAGCAGCGAACTCGGGGGGCAGTACTTC

V: TRBV9
J: TRBJ2-1
D: NA
size: NA
CDR3: CASSVDGAGIYNEQFF
DNA: TGTGCCAGCAGCGTAGACGGTGCGGGTATCTACAATGAGCAGTTCTTC

V: TRBV7-9
J: TRBJ2-3
D: NA
size: NA
CDR3: CASGPPDYRGTDTQYF
DNA: TGTGCCAGCGGTCCCCCAGACTACAGGGGCACAGATACGCAGTATTTT

V: TRBV7-9
J: TRBJ1-1
D: TRBD1
size: NA
CDR3: CASSSRDRGRDTEAFF
DNA: TGTGCCAGCAGCTCCCGGGACAGGGGACGGGACACTGAAGCTTTCTTT

V: TRBV29-1
J: TRBJ2-7
D: NA
size: NA
CDR3: CSVGSHYEQYF
DNA: TGCAGCGTCGGATCGCACTACGAGCAGTACTTC

V: TRBV27
J: TRBJ2-7
D: NA
size: NA
CDR3: CASIGATHEQYF
DNA: TGTGCCAGCATCGGGGCAACCCACGAGCAGTACTTC

V: TRBV20-1
J: TRBJ2-7
D: NA
size: NA
CDR3: CSARPGTSSIYEQYF
DNA: TGCAGTGCTCGTCCCGGCACTAGCTCGATCTACGAGCAGTACTTC

V: TRBV29-1
J: TRBJ2-1
D: NA
size: NA
CDR3: CSVEGGQSYNEQFF
DNA: TGCAGCGTTGAGGGAGGTCAGTCCTACAATGAGCAGTTCTTC

V: TRBV7-6
J: TRBJ2-1
D: NA
size: NA
CDR3: CASSLFHGDASYNEQFF
DNA: TGTGCCAGCAGCTTATTTCACGGGGACGCATCCTACAATGAGCAGTTCTTC

V: TRBV30
J: TRBJ1-5
D: TRBD1
size: NA
CDR3: CAWSRDREQPQHF
DNA: TGTGCCTGGAGTCGGGACAGGGAACAGCCCCAGCATTTT

V: TRBV6-5
J: TRBJ2-5
D: NA
size: NA
CDR3: CASSPLRRGQETQYF
DNA: TGTGCCAGCAGTCCCCTACGGCGGGGACAAGAGACCCAGTACTTC

V: TRBV20-1
J: TRBJ1-2
D: NA
size: once
CDR3: CSALPRTGYTF
DNA: TGCAGTGCTCTACCCCGGACGGGCTACACCTTC

V: TRBV11-2
J: TRBJ2-4
D: TRBD1
size: NA
CDR3: CASSPQQGPINIQYF
DNA: TGTGCCAGCAGCCCGCAACAGGGGCCGATAAACATTCAGTACTTC

V: TRBV13
J: TRBJ2-1
D: TRBD2
size: NA
CDR3: CASSPAGGGQFF
DNA: TGTGCCAGCAGCCCGGCGGGGGGAGGGCAGTTCTTC

V: TRBV28
J: TRBJ2-7
D: NA
size: NA
CDR3: CASSFSDRSSYEQYF
DNA: TGTGCCAGCAGTTTTAGCGACAGGAGCTCCTACGAGCAGTACTTC